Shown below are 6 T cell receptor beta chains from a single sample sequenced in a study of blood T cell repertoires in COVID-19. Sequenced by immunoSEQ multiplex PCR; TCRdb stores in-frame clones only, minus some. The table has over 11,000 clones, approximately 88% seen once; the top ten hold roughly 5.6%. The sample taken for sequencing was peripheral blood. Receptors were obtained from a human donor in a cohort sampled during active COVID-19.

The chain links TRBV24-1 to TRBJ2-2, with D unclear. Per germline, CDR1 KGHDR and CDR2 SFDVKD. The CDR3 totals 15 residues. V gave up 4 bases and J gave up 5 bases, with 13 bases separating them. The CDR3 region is CATSEIGQATGELFF. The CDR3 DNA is TGTGCCACCAGTGAAATCGGTCAGGCTACCGGGGAGCTGTTTTTT.

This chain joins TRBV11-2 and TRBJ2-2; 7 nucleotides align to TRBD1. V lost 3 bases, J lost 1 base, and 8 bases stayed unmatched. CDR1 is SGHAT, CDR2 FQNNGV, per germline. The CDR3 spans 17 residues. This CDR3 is CASSFPLTGRNTGELFF. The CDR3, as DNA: TGTGCCAGCAGCTTCCCCTTGACAGGGAGGAACACCGGGGAGCTGTTTTTT.

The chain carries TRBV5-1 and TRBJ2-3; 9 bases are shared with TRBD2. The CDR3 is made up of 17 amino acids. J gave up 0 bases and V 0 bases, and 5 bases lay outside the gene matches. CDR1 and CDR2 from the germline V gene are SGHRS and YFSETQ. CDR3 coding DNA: TGCGCCAGCAGCTTGGACCCTAGCGGGACTAGCACAGATACGCAGTATTTT. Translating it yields CASSLDPSGTSTDTQYF.

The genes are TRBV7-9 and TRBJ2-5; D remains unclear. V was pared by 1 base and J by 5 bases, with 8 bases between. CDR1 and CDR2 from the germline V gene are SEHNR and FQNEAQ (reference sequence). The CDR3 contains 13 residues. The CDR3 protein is CASSLGTAETQYF. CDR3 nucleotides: TGTGCCAGCAGCTTAGGAACAGCCGAGACCCAGTACTTC.

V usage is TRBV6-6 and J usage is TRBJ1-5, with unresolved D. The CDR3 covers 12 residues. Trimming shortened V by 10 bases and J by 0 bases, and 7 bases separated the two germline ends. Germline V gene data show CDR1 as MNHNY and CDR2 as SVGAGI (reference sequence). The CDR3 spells CATRDSNQPQHF. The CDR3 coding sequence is TGTGCCACTCGGGATAGCAATCAGCCCCAGCATTTT.

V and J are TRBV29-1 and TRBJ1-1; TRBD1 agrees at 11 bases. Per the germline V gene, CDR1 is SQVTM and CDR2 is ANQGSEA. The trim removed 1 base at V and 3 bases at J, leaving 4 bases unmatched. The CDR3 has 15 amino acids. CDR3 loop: CSVEGGQGADTEAFF. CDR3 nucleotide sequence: TGCAGCGTTGAAGGTGGACAGGGGGCGGACACTGAAGCTTTCTTT. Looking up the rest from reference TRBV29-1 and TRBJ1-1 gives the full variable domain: SAVISQKPSRDICQRGTSLTIQCQVDSQVTMMFWYRQQPGQSLTLIATANQGSEATYESGFVIDKFPISRPNLTFSTLTVSNMSPEDSSIYLCSVEGGQGADTEAFFGQGTRLTVV.